These 9 T cell receptor beta chains share one sample of origin, sequenced in a study of blood T cell repertoires in COVID-19. TCRdb's copy holds only in-frame clones and misses some; the assay was immunoSEQ multiplex PCR. The sample gives 95,000 to 150,000 clones, 86% of which show up once; about 5.4% is in the top ten. The sample taken for sequencing was peripheral blood. The source of these receptors is a human donor in a cohort sampled during active COVID-19.

This clone was seen a handful of times. The chain employs TRBV24-1 and TRBJ2-7; no definite D call. The CDR3 contains 15 residues. V shed 2 bases and J shed 1 base, with 11 bases lying between them. Germline CDR1 reads KGHDR; CDR2 reads SFDVKD. The CDR3 DNA reads as TGTGCCACCAGTGATTCTGCCAGCGCATCCTACGAGCAGTACTTC. Protein sequence: CATSDSASASYEQYF.

This clone was counted only a few times. This sequence joins TRBV9 and TRBJ1-1; 7 bases fit TRBD1. J gave up 7 bases and V 4 bases, and 7 bases lay outside the gene matches. Germline lookup yields CDR1 SGDLS and CDR2 YYNGEE. The CDR3 runs to 13 residues. CDR3 residues: CASSSGGSDEAFF. The CDR3 nucleotides are TGTGCCAGCAGCTCAGGGGGATCTGATGAAGCTTTCTTT.

V gene TRBV28 combines with J gene TRBJ2-7; TRBD2 matches 9 bases. Germline-derived CDR1 and CDR2 are MDHEN and SYDVKM. This CDR3 is built from 14 residues. The V segment lost 8 bases and the J segment 4 bases; nucleotides outside the gene matches: 9. CDR3 amino acids: CASLSREGGYEQYF. The CDR3 nucleotides are TGTGCCAGCCTGTCGCGGGAGGGCGGGTACGAGCAGTACTTC. Supplemented by reference TRBV28 and TRBJ2-7, the full variable domain reads DVKVTQSSRYLVKRTGEKVFLECVQDMDHENMFWYRQDPGLGLRLIYFSYDVKMKEKGDIPEGYSVSREKKERFSLILESASTNQTSMYLCASLSREGGYEQYFGPGTRLTVT.

The V call is TRBV5-1, the J call TRBJ1-3, with D perhaps matching TRBD1 (5 bases). The V and J ends lost 0 bases and 0 bases respectively, with 7 bases between them. Per germline, CDR1 SGHRS and CDR2 YFSETQ. CDR3 length: 15 residues. CDR3 protein: CASSLGQSSGNTIYF. CDR3 nucleotide sequence: TGCGCCAGCAGCTTGGGACAGTCCTCTGGAAACACCATATATTTT.

This rearrangement joins TRBV6-5 to TRBJ2-5; the match to TRBD2 covers 12 bases. From germline, CDR1 is MNHEY and CDR2 SVGAGI. The CDR3 sequence is 15 residues long. V lost 2 bases to trimming and J lost 4 bases; unmatched junction nucleotides: 2. The CDR3: CASSYGGLAGETQYF. CDR3 sequence (DNA): TGTGCCAGCAGTTACGGGGGACTAGCGGGAGAGACCCAGTACTTC.

The chain couples TRBV6-6 to TRBJ2-3; TRBD1 aligns across 10 bases. The CDR3 extends over 18 amino acids. The J segment lost 0 bases and the V segment lost 5 bases, leaving 11 bases of the junction unmatched. CDR1 and CDR2 (germline): MNHNY, SVGAGI (reference sequence). The DNA of the CDR3 is TGTGCCAGCAGTCACAGAGGACAGGGGGTTCGTAGCACAGATACGCAGTATTTT. Encoded protein: CASSHRGQGVRSTDTQYF.

This clone was picked up one time. This sequence joins TRBV7-2 and TRBJ2-7; D is unresolved. The V end lost 5 bases, the J end lost 3 bases, and 11 bases lay between the germline ends. The length of the CDR3 is 13 residues. Per the germline V gene, CDR1 is SGHTA and CDR2 is FQGNSA. CDR3 sequence reads: CASSPLGSYEQYF. CDR3 DNA: TGTGCCAGCAGCCCTCTGGGCAGCTACGAGCAGTACTTC.

CDR3: CASSIGRGGNQPQHF. As DNA, the CDR3 is TGTGCCAGTAGTATTGGGAGGGGCGGAAATCAGCCCCAGCATTTT. The gene calls are TRBV19 and TRBJ1-5, with TRBD1 as a possible D gene (5 bases). Germline CDR1 is LNHDA and CDR2 is SQIVND (reference sequence). Deletions cut 3 bases from V and 4 bases from J, with 13 bases between. The CDR3 has 15 residues. Complete variable domain (other parts from reference TRBV19 and TRBJ1-5): DGGITQSPKYLFRKEGQNVTLSCEQNLNHDAMYWYRQDPGQGLRLIYYSQIVNDFQKGDIAEGYSVSREKKESFPLTVTSAQKNPTAFYLCASSIGRGGNQPQHFGDGTRLSIL.

The gene calls are TRBV27 and TRBJ2-5; D might be TRBD2 (7 bases). Germline CDR1 is MNHEY and CDR2 is SMNVEV (reference sequence). V was shortened by 5 bases and J by 4 bases, with 17 bases between the two germline ends. This CDR3 region has 15 residues. This CDR3 is CASSHPRGGRETQYF. Written as DNA, the CDR3 is TGTGCCAGCAGTCATCCAAGGGGGGGGCGAGAGACCCAGTACTTC.